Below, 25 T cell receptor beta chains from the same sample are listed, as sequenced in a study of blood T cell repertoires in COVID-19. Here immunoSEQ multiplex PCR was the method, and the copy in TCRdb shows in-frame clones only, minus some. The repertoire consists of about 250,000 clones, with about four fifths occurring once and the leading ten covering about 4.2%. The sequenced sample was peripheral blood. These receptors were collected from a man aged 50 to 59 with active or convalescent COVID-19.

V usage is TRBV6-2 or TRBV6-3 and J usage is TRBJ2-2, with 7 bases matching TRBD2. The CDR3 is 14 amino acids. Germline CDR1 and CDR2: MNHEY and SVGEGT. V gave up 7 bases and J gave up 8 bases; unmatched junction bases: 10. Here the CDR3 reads CASTPGRERGELFF. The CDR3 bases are TGTGCCAGCACCCCGGGGAGGGAAAGAGGGGAGCTGTTTTTT.

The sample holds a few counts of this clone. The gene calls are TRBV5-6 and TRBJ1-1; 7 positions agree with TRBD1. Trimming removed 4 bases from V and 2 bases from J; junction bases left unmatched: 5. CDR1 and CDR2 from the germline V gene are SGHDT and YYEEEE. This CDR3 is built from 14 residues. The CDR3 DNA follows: TGTGCCAGCAGCGCCGACAGGGAAAACACTGAAGCTTTCTTT. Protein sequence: CASSADRENTEAFF.

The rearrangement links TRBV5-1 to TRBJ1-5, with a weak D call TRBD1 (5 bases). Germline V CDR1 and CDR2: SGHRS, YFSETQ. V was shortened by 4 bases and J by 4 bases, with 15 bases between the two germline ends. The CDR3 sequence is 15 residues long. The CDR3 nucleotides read TGCGCCAGCAGCGAGGTAGGGGCTCGGAATCAGCCCCAGCATTTT. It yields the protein CASSEVGARNQPQHF.

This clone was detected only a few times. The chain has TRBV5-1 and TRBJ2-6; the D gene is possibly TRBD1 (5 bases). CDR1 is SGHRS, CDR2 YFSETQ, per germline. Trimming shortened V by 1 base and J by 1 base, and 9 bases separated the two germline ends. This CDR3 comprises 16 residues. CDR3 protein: CASSLSRASGANVLTF. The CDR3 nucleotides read TGCGCCAGCAGCTTGTCCAGGGCATCTGGGGCCAACGTCCTGACTTTC.

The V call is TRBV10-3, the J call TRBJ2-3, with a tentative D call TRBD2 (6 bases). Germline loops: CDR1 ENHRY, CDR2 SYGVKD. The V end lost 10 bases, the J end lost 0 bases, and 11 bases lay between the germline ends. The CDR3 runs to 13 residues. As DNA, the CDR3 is TGTGCCACCATGGAGGGTAGCACAGATACGCAGTATTTT. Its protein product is CATMEGSTDTQYF.

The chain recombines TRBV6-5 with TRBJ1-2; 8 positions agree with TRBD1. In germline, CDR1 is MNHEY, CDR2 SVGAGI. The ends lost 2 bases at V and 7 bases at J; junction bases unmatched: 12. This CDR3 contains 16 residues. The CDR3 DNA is TGTGCCAGCAGTTACGATGACAGGGGCCCATTTGGTGGCTACACCTTC. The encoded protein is CASSYDDRGPFGGYTF.

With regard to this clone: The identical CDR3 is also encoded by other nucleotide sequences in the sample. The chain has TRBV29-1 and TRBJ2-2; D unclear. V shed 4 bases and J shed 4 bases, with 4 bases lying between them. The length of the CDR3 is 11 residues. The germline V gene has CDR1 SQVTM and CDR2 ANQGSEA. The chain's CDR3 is CSVALTGELFF. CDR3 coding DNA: TGCAGCGTTGCTCTCACCGGGGAGCTGTTTTTT.

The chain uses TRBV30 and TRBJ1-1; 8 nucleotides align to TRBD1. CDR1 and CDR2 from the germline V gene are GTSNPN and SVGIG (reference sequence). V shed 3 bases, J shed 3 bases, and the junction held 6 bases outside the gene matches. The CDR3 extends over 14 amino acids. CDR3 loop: CAWSRGQAYTEAFF. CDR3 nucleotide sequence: TGTGCCTGGAGCAGGGGGCAGGCATACACTGAAGCTTTCTTT. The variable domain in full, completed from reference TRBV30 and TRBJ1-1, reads SQTIHQWPATLVQPVGSPLSLECTVEGTSNPNLYWYRQAAGRGLQLLFYSVGIGQISSEVPQNLSASRPQDRQFILSSKKLLLSDSGFYLCAWSRGQAYTEAFFGQGTRLTVV.

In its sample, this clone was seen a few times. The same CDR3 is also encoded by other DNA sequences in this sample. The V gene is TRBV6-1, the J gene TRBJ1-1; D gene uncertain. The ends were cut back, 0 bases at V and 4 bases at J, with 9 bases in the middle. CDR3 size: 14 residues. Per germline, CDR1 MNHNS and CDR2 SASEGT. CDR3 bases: TGTGCCAGCAGTGAAGCGTGGCGGGGCACTGAAGCTTTCTTT. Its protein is CASSEAWRGTEAFF.

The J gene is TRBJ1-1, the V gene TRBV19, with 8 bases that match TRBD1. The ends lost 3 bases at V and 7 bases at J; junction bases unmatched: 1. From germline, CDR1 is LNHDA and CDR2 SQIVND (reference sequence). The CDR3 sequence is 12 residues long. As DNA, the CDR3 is TGTGCCAGTAGTATGACAGGGGTTGAAGCTTTCTTT. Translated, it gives CASSMTGVEAFF.

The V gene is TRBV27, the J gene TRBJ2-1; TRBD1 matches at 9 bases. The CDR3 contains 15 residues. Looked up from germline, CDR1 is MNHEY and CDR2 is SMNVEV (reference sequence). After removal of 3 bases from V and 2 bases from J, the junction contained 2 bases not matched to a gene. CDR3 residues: CASSFTGGAYNEQFF. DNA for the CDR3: TGTGCCAGCAGTTTTACAGGGGGCGCCTACAATGAGCAGTTCTTC.

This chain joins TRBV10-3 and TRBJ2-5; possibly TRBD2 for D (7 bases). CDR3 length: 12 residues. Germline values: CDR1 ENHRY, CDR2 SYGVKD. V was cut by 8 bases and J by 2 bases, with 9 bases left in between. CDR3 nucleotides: TGTGCCATCGGGGGGGCACAAGAGACCCAGTACTTC. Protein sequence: CAIGGAQETQYF.

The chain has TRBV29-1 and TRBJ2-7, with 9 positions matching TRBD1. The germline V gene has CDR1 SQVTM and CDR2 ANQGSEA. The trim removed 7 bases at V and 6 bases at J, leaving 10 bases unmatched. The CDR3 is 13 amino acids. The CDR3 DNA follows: TGCAGCGATTCCCGGGACAGGGCTTCCGAGCAGTACTTC. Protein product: CSDSRDRASEQYF.

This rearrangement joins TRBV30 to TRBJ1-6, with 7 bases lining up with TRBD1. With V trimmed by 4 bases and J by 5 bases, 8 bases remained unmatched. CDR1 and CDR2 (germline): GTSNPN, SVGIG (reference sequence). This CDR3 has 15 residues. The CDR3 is CAWKYRGQDNSPLHF. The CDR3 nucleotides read TGTGCCTGGAAATACAGGGGACAAGATAATTCACCCCTCCACTTT.

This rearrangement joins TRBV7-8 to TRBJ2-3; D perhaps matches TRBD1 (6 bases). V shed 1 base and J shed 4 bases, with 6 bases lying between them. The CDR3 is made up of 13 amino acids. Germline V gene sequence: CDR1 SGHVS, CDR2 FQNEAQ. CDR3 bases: TGTGCCAGCAGCTTAGACAGGGCAGATACGCAGTATTTT. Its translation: CASSLDRADTQYF.

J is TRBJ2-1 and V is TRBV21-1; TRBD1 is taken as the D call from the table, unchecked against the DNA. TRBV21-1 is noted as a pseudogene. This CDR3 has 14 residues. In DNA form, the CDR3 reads TGTGCCAGCAGACAGGGGGGAAGGGACAATGAGCAGTTCTTC. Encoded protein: CASRQGGRDNEQFF.

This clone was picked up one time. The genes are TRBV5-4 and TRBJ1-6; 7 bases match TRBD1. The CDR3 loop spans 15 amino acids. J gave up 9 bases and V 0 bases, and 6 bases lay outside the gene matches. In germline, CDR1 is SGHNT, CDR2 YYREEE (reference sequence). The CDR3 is CASSLDTGVGSPLHF. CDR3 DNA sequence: TGTGCCAGCAGCTTGGATACAGGGGTTGGTTCACCCCTCCACTTT.

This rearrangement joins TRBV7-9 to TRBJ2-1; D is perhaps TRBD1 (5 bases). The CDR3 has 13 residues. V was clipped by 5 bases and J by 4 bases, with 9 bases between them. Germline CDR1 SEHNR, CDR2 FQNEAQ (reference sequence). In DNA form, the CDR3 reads TGTGCCAGCAGCACGCGACAGTACAATGAGCAGTTCTTC. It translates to CASSTRQYNEQFF.

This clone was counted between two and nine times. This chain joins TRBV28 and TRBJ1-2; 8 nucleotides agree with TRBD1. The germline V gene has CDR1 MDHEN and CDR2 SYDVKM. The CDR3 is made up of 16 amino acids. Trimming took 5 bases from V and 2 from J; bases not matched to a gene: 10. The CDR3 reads CASSPTTGGKNYGYTF. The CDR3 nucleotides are TGTGCCAGCAGTCCTACTACAGGGGGGAAAAACTATGGCTACACCTTC.

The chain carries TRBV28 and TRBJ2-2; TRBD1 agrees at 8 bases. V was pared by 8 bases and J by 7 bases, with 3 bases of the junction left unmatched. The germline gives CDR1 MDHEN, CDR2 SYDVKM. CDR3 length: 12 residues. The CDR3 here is CASQGAVGELFF. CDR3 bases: TGTGCCAGCCAGGGGGCTGTCGGGGAGCTGTTTTTT. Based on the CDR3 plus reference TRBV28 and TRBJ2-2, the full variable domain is DVKVTQSSRYLVKRTGEKVFLECVQDMDHENMFWYRQDPGLGLRLIYFSYDVKMKEKGDIPEGYSVSREKKERFSLILESASTNQTSMYLCASQGAVGELFFGEGSRLTVL.

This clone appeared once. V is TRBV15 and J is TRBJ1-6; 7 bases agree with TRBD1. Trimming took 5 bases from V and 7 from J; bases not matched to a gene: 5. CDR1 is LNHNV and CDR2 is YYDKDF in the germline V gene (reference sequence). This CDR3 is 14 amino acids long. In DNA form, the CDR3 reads TGTGCCACCAGCGGGGGACAGCCGAATTCACCCCTCCACTTT. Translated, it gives CATSGGQPNSPLHF.

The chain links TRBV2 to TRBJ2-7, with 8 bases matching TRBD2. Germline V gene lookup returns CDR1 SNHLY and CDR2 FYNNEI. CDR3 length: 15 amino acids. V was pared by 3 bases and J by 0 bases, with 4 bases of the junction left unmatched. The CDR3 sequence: CASSEGGGISYEQYF. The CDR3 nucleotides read TGTGCCAGCAGTGAGGGCGGGGGGATCTCCTACGAGCAGTACTTC.

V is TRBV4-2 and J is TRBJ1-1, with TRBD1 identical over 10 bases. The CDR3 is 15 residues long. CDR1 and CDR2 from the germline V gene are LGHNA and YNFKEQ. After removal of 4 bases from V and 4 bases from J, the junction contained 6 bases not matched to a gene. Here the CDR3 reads CASSPRTGGSTEAFF. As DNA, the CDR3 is TGTGCCAGCAGCCCCCGGACAGGGGGAAGCACTGAAGCTTTCTTT.

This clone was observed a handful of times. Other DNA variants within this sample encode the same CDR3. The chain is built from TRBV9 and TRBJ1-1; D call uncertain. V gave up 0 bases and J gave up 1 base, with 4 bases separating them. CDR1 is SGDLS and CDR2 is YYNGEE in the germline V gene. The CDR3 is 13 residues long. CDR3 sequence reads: CASSVAGNTEAFF. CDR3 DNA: TGTGCCAGCAGCGTAGCCGGGAACACTGAAGCTTTCTTT.

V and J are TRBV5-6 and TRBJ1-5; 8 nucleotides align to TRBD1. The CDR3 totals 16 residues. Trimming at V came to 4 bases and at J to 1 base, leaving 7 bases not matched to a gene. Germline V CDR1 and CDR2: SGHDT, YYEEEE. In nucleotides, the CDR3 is TGTGCCAGCAGCATACGACAGGGGATGAGCAATCAGCCCCAGCATTTT. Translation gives CASSIRQGMSNQPQHF.